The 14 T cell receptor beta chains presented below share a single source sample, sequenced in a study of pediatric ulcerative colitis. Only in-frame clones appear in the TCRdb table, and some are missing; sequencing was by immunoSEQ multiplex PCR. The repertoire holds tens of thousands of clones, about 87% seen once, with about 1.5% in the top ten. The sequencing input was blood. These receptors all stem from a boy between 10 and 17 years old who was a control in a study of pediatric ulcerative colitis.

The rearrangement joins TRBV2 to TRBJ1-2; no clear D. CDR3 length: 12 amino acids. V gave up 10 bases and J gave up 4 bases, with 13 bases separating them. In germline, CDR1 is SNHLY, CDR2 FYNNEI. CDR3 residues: CATQGVGYGYTF. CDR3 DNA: TGTGCCACCCAAGGAGTTGGCTATGGCTACACCTTC.

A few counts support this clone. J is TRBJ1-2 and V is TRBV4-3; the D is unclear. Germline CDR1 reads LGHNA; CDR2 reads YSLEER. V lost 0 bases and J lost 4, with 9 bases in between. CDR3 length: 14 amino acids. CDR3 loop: CASSQDSESYGYTF. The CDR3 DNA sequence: TGCGCCAGCAGCCAAGACAGCGAAAGCTATGGCTACACCTTC.

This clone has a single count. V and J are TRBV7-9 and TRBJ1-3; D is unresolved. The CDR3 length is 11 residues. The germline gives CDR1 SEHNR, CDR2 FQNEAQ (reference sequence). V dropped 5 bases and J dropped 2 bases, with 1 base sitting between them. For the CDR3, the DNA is TGTGCCAGCAGCCCTGGAAACACCATATATTTT. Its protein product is CASSPGNTIYF. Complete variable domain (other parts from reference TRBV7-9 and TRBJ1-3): DTGVSQNPRHKITKRGQNVTFRCDPISEHNRLYWYRQTLGQGPEFLTYFQNEAQLEKSRLLSDRFSAERPKGSFSTLEIQRTEQGDSAMYLCASSPGNTIYFGEGSWLTVV.

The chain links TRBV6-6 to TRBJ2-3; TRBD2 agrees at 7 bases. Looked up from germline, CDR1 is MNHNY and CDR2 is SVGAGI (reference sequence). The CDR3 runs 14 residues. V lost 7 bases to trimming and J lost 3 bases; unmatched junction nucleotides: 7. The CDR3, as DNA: TGTGCCAGCAACGGGGGAGGGCCAACAGATACGCAGTATTTT. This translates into CASNGGGPTDTQYF.

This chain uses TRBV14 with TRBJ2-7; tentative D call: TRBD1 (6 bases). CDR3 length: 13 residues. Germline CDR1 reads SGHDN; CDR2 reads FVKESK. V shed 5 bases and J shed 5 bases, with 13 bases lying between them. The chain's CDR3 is CASSEGTLNEQYF. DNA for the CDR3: TGTGCCAGCAGCGAGGGGACATTGAACGAGCAGTACTTC.

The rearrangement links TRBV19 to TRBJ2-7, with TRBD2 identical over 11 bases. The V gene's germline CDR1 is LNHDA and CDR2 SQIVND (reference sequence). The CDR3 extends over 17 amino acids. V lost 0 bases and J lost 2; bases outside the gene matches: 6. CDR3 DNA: TGTGCCAGTAGTATAGATCTCACTAGCGGGGGAACCTACGAGCAGTACTTC. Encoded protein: CASSIDLTSGGTYEQYF.

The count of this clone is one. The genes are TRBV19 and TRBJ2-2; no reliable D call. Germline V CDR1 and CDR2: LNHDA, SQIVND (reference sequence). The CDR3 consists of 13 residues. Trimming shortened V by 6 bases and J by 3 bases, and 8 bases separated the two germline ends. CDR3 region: CASSTAYTGELFF. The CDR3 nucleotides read TGTGCCAGTAGCACAGCATACACCGGGGAGCTGTTTTTT.

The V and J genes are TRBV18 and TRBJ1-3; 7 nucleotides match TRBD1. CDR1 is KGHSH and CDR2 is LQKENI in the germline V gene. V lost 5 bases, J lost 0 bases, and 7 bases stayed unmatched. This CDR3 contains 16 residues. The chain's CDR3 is CASSSGQARSGNTIYF. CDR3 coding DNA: TGTGCCAGCTCATCCGGACAGGCGCGCTCTGGAAACACCATATATTTT.

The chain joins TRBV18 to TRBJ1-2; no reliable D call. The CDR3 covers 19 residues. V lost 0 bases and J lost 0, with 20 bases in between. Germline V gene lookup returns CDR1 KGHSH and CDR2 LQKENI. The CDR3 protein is CASSPPSFFRARANYGYTF. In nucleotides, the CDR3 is TGTGCCAGCTCACCACCCTCCTTTTTTCGGGCTCGGGCTAACTATGGCTACACCTTC.

The CDR3 loop is CASSSVRETQYF. CDR3 sequence (DNA): TGTGCCAGCAGCTCGGTACGGGAGACCCAGTACTTC. V usage is TRBV11-2 and J usage is TRBJ2-5, with unresolved D. Germline loops: CDR1 SGHAT, CDR2 FQNNGV. The germline V and J ends were trimmed by 4 bases and 5 bases, with 8 bases remaining between them. There are 12 residues in the CDR3.

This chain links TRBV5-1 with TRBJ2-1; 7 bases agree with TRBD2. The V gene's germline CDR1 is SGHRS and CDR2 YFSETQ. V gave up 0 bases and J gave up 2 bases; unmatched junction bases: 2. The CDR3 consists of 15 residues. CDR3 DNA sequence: TGCGCCAGCAGCTTGGAAGGGACTACCTACAATGAGCAGTTCTTC. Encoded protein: CASSLEGTTYNEQFF. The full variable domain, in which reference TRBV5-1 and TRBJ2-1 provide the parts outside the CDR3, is KAGVTQTPRYLIKTRGQQVTLSCSPISGHRSVSWYQQTPGQGLQFLFEYFSETQRNKGNFPGRFSGRQFSNSRSEMNVSTLELGDSALYLCASSLEGTTYNEQFFGPGTRLTVL.

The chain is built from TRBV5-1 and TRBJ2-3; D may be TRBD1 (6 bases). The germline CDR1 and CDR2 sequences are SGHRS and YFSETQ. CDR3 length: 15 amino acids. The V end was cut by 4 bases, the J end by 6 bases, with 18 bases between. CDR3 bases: TGCGCCAGCAGCAAAACCGGGACGCAGGGGGATACGCAGTATTTT. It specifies CASSKTGTQGDTQYF.

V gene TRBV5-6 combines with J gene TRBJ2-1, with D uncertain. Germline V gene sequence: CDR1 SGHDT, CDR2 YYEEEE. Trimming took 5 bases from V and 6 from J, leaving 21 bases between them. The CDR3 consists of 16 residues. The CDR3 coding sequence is TGTGCCAGCAGACATATGGCTCAAGGGCCCTTCAATGAGCAGTTCTTC. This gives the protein CASRHMAQGPFNEQFF.

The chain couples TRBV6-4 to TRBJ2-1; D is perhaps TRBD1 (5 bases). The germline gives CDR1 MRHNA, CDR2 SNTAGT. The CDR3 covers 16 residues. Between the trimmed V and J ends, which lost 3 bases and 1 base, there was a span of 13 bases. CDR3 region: CASSDWTKESYNEQFF. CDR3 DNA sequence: TGTGCCAGCAGTGATTGGACAAAAGAATCCTACAATGAGCAGTTCTTC.